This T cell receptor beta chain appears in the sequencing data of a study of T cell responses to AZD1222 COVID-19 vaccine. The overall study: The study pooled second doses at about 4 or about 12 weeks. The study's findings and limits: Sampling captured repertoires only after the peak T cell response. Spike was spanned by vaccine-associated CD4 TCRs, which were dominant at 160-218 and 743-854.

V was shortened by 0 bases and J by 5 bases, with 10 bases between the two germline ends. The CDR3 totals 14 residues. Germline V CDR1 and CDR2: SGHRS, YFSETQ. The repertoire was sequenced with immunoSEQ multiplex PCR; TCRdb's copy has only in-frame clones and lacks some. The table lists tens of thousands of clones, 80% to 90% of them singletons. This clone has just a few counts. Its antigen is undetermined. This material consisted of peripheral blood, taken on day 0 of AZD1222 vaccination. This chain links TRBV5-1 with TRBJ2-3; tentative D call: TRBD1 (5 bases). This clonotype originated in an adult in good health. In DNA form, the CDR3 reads TGCGCCAGCAGCTTGGGCAGGGCGATAGATACGCAGTATTTT. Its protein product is CASSLGRAIDTQYF.